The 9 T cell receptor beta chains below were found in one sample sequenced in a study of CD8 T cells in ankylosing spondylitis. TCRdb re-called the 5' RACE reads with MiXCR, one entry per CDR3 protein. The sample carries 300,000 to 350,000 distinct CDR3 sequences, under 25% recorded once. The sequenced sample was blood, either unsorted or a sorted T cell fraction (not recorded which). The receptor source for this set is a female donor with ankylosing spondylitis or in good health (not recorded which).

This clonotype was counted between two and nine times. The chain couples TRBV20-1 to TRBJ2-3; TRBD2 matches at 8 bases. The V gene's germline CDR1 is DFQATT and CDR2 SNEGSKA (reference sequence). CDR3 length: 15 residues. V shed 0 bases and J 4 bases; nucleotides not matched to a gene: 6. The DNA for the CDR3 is TGCAGTGCTAGAGACGGGGCGGGAGGTGCAGATACGCAGTATTTT. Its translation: CSARDGAGGADTQYF.

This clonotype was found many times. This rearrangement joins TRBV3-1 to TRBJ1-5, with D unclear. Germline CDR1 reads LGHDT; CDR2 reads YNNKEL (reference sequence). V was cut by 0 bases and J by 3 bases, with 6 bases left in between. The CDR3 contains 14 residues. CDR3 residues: CASSQDTANQPQHF. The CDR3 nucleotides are TGTGCCAGCAGCCAAGATACGGCCAATCAGCCCCAGCATTTT.

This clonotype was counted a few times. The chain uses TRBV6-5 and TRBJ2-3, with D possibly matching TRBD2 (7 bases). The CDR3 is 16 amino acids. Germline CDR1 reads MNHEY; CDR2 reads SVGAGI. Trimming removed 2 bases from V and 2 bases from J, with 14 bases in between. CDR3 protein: CASSYVRGLYTDTQYF. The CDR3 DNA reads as TGTGCCAGCAGTTACGTGCGGGGGCTCTACACAGATACGCAGTATTTT.

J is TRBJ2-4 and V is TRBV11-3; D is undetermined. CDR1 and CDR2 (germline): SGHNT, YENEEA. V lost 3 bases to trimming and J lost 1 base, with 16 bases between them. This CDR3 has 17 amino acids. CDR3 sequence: CASSLSRLQGAKNIQYF. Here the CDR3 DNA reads TGTGCCAGCAGCTTGAGCCGCCTCCAAGGGGCCAAAAACATTCAGTACTTC.

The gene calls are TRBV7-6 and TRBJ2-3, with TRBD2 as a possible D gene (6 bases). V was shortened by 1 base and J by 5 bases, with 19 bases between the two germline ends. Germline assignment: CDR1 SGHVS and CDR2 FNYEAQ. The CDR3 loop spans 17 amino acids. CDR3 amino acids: CASSLVDGPGVGDTQYF. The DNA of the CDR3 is TGTGCCAGCAGCTTAGTGGATGGGCCGGGAGTGGGAGATACGCAGTATTTT.

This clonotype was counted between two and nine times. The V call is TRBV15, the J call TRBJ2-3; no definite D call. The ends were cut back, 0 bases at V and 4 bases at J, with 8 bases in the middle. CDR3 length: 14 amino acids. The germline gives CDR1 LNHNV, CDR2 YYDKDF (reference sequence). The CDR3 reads CATSRDLGADTQYF. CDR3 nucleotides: TGTGCCACCAGCAGAGATCTGGGCGCAGATACGCAGTATTTT.

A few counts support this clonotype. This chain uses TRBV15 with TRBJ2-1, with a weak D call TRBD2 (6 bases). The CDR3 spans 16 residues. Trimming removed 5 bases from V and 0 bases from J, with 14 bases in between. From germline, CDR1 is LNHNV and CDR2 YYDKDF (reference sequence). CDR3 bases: TGTGCCACCAGCCTAGGGACTCTTTCCTCCTACAATGAGCAGTTCTTC. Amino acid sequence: CATSLGTLSSYNEQFF. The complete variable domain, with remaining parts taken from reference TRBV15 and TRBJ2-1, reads DAMVIQNPRYQVTQFGKPVTLSCSQTLNHNVMYWYQQKSSQAPKLLFHYYDKDFNNEADTPDNFQSRRPNTSFCFLDIRSPGLGDTAMYLCATSLGTLSSYNEQFFGPGTRLTVL.

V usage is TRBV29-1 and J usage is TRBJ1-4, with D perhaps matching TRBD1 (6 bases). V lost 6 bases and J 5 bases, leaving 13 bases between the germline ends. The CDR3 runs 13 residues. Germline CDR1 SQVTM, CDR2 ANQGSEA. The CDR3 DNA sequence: TGCAGCGTGGGACATGCTGGGAATGAAAAACTGTTTTTT. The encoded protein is CSVGHAGNEKLFF.

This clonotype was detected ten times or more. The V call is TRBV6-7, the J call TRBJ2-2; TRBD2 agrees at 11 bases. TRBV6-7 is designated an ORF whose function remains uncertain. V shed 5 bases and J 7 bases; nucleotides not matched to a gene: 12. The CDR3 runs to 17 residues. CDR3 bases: TGTGCCAGCAGTCTTCCTTCGACTAGCGGGAAGGACGGGGAGCTGTTTTTT. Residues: CASSLPSTSGKDGELFF.